The sequence of this TCR beta chain was determined in a study of shared clonotypes between healthy human individuals (dated by TCRdb to the early 2020s). Background for the entire study: The cohort included a few men and two women between 18 and 49 years of age. Per donor, three plates each were used for CD4 naive and CD4 memory, two for CD8 naive, and one for CD8 memory. To estimate repertoire size and how much clonotype sharing occurs between individuals, the study deeply sequenced the blood TCR repertoires of roughly 5 healthy adults. Each donor's leukapheresis produced roughly between roughly 0.94 and 9.5 billion PBMCs. To increase sequencing depth and limit assay-specific biases, TCR repertoire library preparation and sequencing were carried out by different laboratories using diverse techniques.

Using the deep immunoSEQ assay, TCR CDR3 regions were amplified from genomic DNA by multiplex PCR. For each cell subset, the extracted genomic DNA was distributed evenly across all wells of several immunoSEQ 96-well plates, and each plate served as one replicate. For sorted subsets, around 0.2 ug genomic DNA, equal to 30,000 or so T cell genomes, was loaded into each replicate PCR. Purified libraries were measured with a Qubit 3.0 fluorometer, size-checked on a Bioanalyzer 2100, and measured again with the KAPA Library Quantification kit. Every immunoSEQ 96-well plate was sequenced on a dedicated single-read 150-cycle Illumina NextSeq 550 flow cell. As for how the authors treated the data: Because the immunoSEQ output held only junctional sequences and lacked quality scores, the filtering could not match the filtering applied to full-length reads. To assign V/J genes and CDR3, sequences were annotated against IMGT germline references using PyIR, a Python wrapper for IgBLAST v1.9. Any read was removed if the V/J assignment was weak (E-value above 1e-6), the CDR3 was missing, or the read contained stop codons, out-of-frame junctions, or ambiguous translated residues. V3J clonotypes were defined as sequences sharing an identical inferred V gene, J gene, and CDR3 amino acid sequence. The percentage overlap between two repertoires was calculated by dividing the number of shared unique clonotypes by the size of the smaller repertoire. Richness of each repertoire was evaluated using RTK rarefaction, the Chao1 estimator, and Recon v2.1 estimates of unobserved clonotypes. Generation probabilities were computed with OLGA for all TCRbeta clonotypes obtained by the gDNA method from several donors. The table comes from immuneACCESS by way of TCRdb, which keeps in-frame sequences with V and J called. Part of the clones is missing from these tables; in studies checked, under half for an unresolved V gene and the rest for unknown reasons. The V and J calls and clone size come from that table; D and trimming were worked out from the DNA. This sample gives 730,000 or so clones in total; about two thirds of them show up just once. About 1.8% of the sample is held by the ten biggest clonotypes.

A remark on this clone: The clone's antigen remains unknown. Qualities for individual bases were not recorded, and no much larger clone is one base off.

In the germline V gene, CDR1 corresponds to SGHTA and CDR2 to FQGNSA. The germline V and J ends show losses of 2 bases and 6 bases respectively, and no gene match explains 6 bases of the junction. The CDR3 measures 15 amino acids from cysteine to phenylalanine. The read is trimmed to its CDR3 DNA, 45 bases read in frame from base 1. The paper's findings and limits, for the study overall: Estimated clonotype richness was generally larger for naive than for memory subsets. When a handful of donors were compared, the shared fraction of clonotypes was approximately 5% for naive CD4, 3.5% for naive CD8, roughly 2.5% for memory CD4, and under 0.5% for memory CD8. Incomplete sequencing was indicated by rarefaction of sorted-subset datasets, despite the large sequencing depth. Sampling was restricted to blood, and TCR repertoires in tissue are likely to differ from TCR repertoires in blood. Because the study included a small number of donors, the genetic and exposure-history diversity represented was limited. Clonotypes shared by all four sorted-subset donors showed higher generation probabilities than non-shared clonotypes. Pairwise subsampling indicated that sequencing depth was expected to affect the degree of clonotype sharing among donors.

Donors were healthy HIV-negative adults with no recently reported acute infections or vaccinations. Only Caucasian adults living in Nashville, Tennessee, USA were represented among the donors. CD4+ T cells were enriched by magnetic negative selection, after which naive cells were positively selected on CD45RA and the negative fraction was taken as the memory subset. Blood was collected by leukapheresis, and PBMCs were isolated by Ficoll-Histopaque density gradient centrifugation and then cryopreserved in liquid nitrogen vapor phase. Purity and quantity of every magnetically sorted T cell population were checked by analytical flow cytometry. From each sorted fraction, genomic DNA was isolated and quantified by UV absorbance on a Nanodrop 2000c.

The chain uses TRBV7-2 and TRBJ2-1, with 8 bases matching TRBD2. Material for sequencing was memory CD4+ T cells sorted from blood. The sample's cell subset or site label, decoded: CD45RA-negative fraction. This clonotype was sampled from a woman younger than 45 in good health. At the DNA level, the sequence is TGTGCCAGCAGCTTAACTAGCGGAGCTCCCAATGAGCAGTTCTTC. It codes for CASSLTSGAPNEQFF.